This T cell receptor beta chain was recorded in a study of T cells in Graves' hyperthyroidism and ophthalmopathy. Study results and caveats: Median prediction lead before ophthalmopathy onset was 6.5 to 7 months with the model.

The CDR3 has 15 amino acids. Germline V gene lookup returns CDR1 LNHDA and CDR2 SQIVND (reference sequence). The germline V and J ends were trimmed by 5 bases and 1 base, with 14 bases remaining between them. On this clonotype itself: Its antigen remains unidentified.

Researchers amplified the TCR beta CDR3 regions from RNA transcripts. First-round RT-PCR of the TCR CDR3 relied on the HTBI primer set. TCRdb recomputed calls from the multiplex PCR reads with MiXCR, one row per CDR3 protein. This table has over 700,000 distinct CDR3 sequences, roughly 40% appearing once. This clonotype originated in a man aged 18 to 29 with Graves' hyperthyroidism. The V call is TRBV19, the J call TRBJ1-1, with D tentatively TRBD1 (5 bases). Sequencing used blood. The CDR3 region has the DNA TGTGCCAGTAGTCCCCTGCCGAGGGGGAACACTGAAGCTTTCTTT. Translating it yields CASSPLPRGNTEAFF.